The 17 T cell receptor beta chains presented below share a single source sample, sequenced in a study of blood T cell repertoires in COVID-19. Clones were read by immunoSEQ multiplex PCR, and TCRdb kept only the in-frame ones, dropping some. Seen here are 110,000 to 150,000 clones, roughly 85% observed once, and the top ten hold just under 3%. Sequenced material: peripheral blood. The receptors stem from a middle-aged man with acute or convalescent COVID-19.

This chain joins TRBV5-8 and TRBJ1-5; 7 bases align to TRBD1. The CDR3 covers 14 residues. The germline V gene has CDR1 SGHTS and CDR2 YDEGEE. J gave up 3 bases and V 4 bases, and 4 bases lay outside the gene matches. The CDR3 is CASSPGQYNQPQHF. In DNA, the CDR3 is TGTGCCAGCAGCCCGGGACAGTACAATCAGCCCCAGCATTTT.

J is TRBJ2-1 and V is TRBV18; no firm D call. The V end was cut by 6 bases, the J end by 6 bases, with 6 bases between. Germline loops: CDR1 KGHSH, CDR2 LQKENI. This CDR3 is 11 amino acids long. CDR3 DNA sequence: TGTGCCAGCTCCCCCTCCAATGAGCAGTTCTTC. Its protein is CASSPSNEQFF.

This rearrangement joins TRBV7-6 to TRBJ2-3, with 7 bases matching TRBD1. The CDR3 totals 16 residues. Germline V lookup: CDR1 SGHVS, CDR2 FNYEAQ. J lost 1 base, V lost 2 bases, and 6 bases had no gene match. CDR3 region: CASSLSSTGGTDTQYF. The CDR3 DNA follows: TGTGCCAGCAGCTTAAGTAGTACAGGGGGCACAGATACGCAGTATTTT.

This CDR3 is CASSEGQGADTQYF. The CDR3 DNA reads as TGTGCCAGCAGTGAAGGACAGGGGGCAGATACGCAGTATTTT. This rearrangement joins TRBV6-4 to TRBJ2-3; 10 nucleotides match TRBD1. The CDR3 has 14 residues. Germline-derived CDR1 and CDR2 are MRHNA and SNTAGT. After removal of 3 bases from V and 4 bases from J, the junction contained 1 base not matched to a gene.

V and J are TRBV7-9 and TRBJ2-1; 11 bases fit TRBD2. CDR1 SEHNR and CDR2 FQNEAQ come from the germline V gene (reference sequence). This CDR3 is built from 14 residues. Trimming cost V 7 bases and J 8 bases; bases outside gene matches: 7. CDR3 region: CASTPTSGKYEQFF. In DNA, the CDR3 is TGTGCCAGCACCCCGACTAGCGGGAAGTATGAGCAGTTCTTC.

This clone showed up just once. CDR3 DNA: TGTGCCAGCTCACCAACTAGCGGGGGGCCTCAAGAGACCCAGTACTTC. This sequence encodes CASSPTSGGPQETQYF. The chain links TRBV18 to TRBJ2-5; 12 bases line up with TRBD2. This CDR3 contains 16 residues. The ends lost 2 bases at V and 2 bases at J; junction bases unmatched: 3. The germline CDR1 and CDR2 sequences are KGHSH and LQKENI.

The rearrangement joins TRBV11-2 to TRBJ1-5; no firm D call. The germline CDR1 and CDR2 sequences are SGHAT and FQNNGV. The CDR3 extends over 14 amino acids. Trimming left V 6 bases short and J 2 bases short, with 11 bases between. DNA of the CDR3: TGTGCCAGCAGTATTAGTGGAGGCAATCAGCCCCAGCATTTT. It is translated as CASSISGGNQPQHF.

This rearrangement joins TRBV11-2 to TRBJ2-2; 8 positions agree with TRBD1. Per germline, CDR1 SGHAT and CDR2 FQNNGV. CDR3 length: 17 residues. Trimming cost V 3 bases and J 6 bases; bases outside gene matches: 12. CDR3 DNA: TGTGCCAGCAGCTTGAGCCCCGACAGGGGAAGGTCCGGGGAGCTGTTTTTT. Translation: CASSLSPDRGRSGELFF.

The rearrangement links TRBV2 to TRBJ2-1; 8 positions agree with TRBD1. This CDR3 region has 15 residues. V lost 3 bases to trimming and J lost 1 base; unmatched junction nucleotides: 2. The germline V gene encodes CDR1 SNHLY and CDR2 FYNNEI. The CDR3 DNA reads as TGTGCCAGCAGTGATAACAGGGGGTCCTACAATGAGCAGTTCTTC. This codes for CASSDNRGSYNEQFF.

The gene calls are TRBV10-1 and TRBJ2-2; D not certain. Germline lookup yields CDR1 WNHNN and CDR2 SYGVQD (reference sequence). Trimming shortened V by 6 bases and J by 2 bases, and 7 bases separated the two germline ends. The CDR3 length is 13 residues. CDR3 sequence (DNA): TGCGCCAGCAGGGCAGAAAACACCGGGGAGCTGTTTTTT. Its protein product is CASRAENTGELFF.

The chain's CDR3 is CATSGFEGEANYGYTF. In nucleotides, the CDR3 is TGTGCCACCAGTGGATTTGAGGGAGAAGCTAACTATGGCTACACCTTC. The chain employs TRBV24-1 and TRBJ1-2, with D uncertain. Germline loops: CDR1 KGHDR, CDR2 SFDVKD. Between the trimmed V and J ends, which lost 5 bases and 0 bases, there was a span of 15 bases. The CDR3 extends over 16 amino acids.

This rearrangement joins TRBV18 to TRBJ1-1; 7 bases align to TRBD1. Germline CDR1 and CDR2: KGHSH and LQKENI. J was trimmed by 2 bases and V by 3 bases; bases with no gene match: 9. The CDR3 runs 16 residues. CDR3 nucleotide sequence: TGTGCCAGCTCACCTTCGGACAGGCTAGGAAACACTGAAGCTTTCTTT. Translation: CASSPSDRLGNTEAFF.

The chain combines TRBV19 with TRBJ1-2; weak D call: TRBD1 (6 bases). This CDR3 has 11 residues. Germline lookup yields CDR1 LNHDA and CDR2 SQIVND (reference sequence). Trimming took 9 bases from V and 5 from J, leaving 10 bases between them. In DNA form, the CDR3 reads TGTGCCAGCGGGACATCTTATGGCTACACCTTC. It encodes CASGTSYGYTF. The whole variable domain, remainder taken from reference TRBV19 and TRBJ1-2, is DGGITQSPKYLFRKEGQNVTLSCEQNLNHDAMYWYRQDPGQGLRLIYYSQIVNDFQKGDIAEGYSVSREKKESFPLTVTSAQKNPTAFYLCASGTSYGYTFGSGTRLTVV.

V is TRBV7-2 and J is TRBJ2-3, with D unresolved. The germline V gene has CDR1 SGHTA and CDR2 FQGNSA. Deletions cut 3 bases from V and 4 bases from J, with 8 bases between. This CDR3 is built from 13 residues. This CDR3 reads CASSLSLPDTQYF. The CDR3 DNA reads as TGTGCCAGCAGCTTGTCTCTTCCAGATACGCAGTATTTT.

J is TRBJ2-7 and V is TRBV30; no firm D call. This CDR3 spans 13 amino acids. V lost 4 bases, J lost 4 bases, and 14 bases lay in between. Germline loops: CDR1 GTSNPN, CDR2 SVGIG (reference sequence). CDR3 amino acids: CAWTDGNGYEQYF. CDR3 sequence (DNA): TGTGCCTGGACGGATGGAAACGGGTACGAGCAGTACTTC.

This CDR3 is CASIHPLEQYF. The CDR3 coding sequence is TGTGCCAGCATCCACCCCCTAGAGCAGTACTTC. The chain recombines TRBV11-3 with TRBJ2-7; D is ambiguous. CDR3 length: 11 amino acids. V was pared by 7 bases and J by 7 bases, with 11 bases between. Germline assignment: CDR1 SGHNT and CDR2 YENEEA. Supplemented by reference TRBV11-3 and TRBJ2-7, the full variable domain reads EAGVVQSPRYKIIEKKQPVAFWCNPISGHNTLYWYLQNLGQGPELLIRYENEEAVDDSQLPKDRFSAERLKGVDSTLKIQPAELGDSAVYLCASIHPLEQYFGPGTRLTVT.

The chain joins TRBV7-9 to TRBJ1-3, with TRBD1 identical over 8 bases. CDR1 is SEHNR and CDR2 is FQNEAQ in the germline V gene (reference sequence). The CDR3 runs 14 residues. With V trimmed by 4 bases and J by 4 bases, 3 bases remained unmatched. The CDR3 loop is CASSSRTGGNTIYF. The CDR3 nucleotides read TGTGCCAGCAGCTCTCGGACAGGGGGAAACACCATATATTTT.